The clone carrying this T cell receptor beta chain has more than one count but fewer than ten. Its antigen is not known. These data belong to a study of beta chain features in type 1 diabetes. Germline CDR1 is SEHNR and CDR2 is FQNEAQ (reference sequence). The CDR3 is 15 residues long. Trimming took off 2 bases at V and 4 bases at J, with 14 bases between the two ends. The study, taken as a whole, reports: Type 1 diabetes patients showed fewer insertions and more deletions at VDJ junctions. All four CD4+ subsets from Type 1 diabetes patients carried moderately but significantly shorter TCRB CDR3s.

The authors reverse transcribed all of the isolated RNA, so sequencing captured expressed TCRB transcripts. Sequenced naive, central memory and regulatory T cell samples produced an average of approximately 3.5 million reads. Assay: immunoSEQ multiplex PCR; the TCRdb copy retains only in-frame clones and omits some. The sample contains roughly 280,000 clones, around 25% of which appear only once. Each population that was sorted was more than 98% pure. V is TRBV7-9 and J is TRBJ1-2, with D hard to call. The source is a woman aged 25 to 45 with type 1 diabetes. The sequenced sample consisted of naive CD4+ T cells from blood. The CDR3 region has the DNA TGTGCCAGCAGCTTAATCGATACCCCCGGCTATGGCTACACCTTC. Residues: CASSLIDTPGYGYTF.